Sequencing of this TCR beta chain was carried out in a study of CXCR3-negative and CXCR3-positive naive CD8 T cells. General study points: CXCR3-positive naive cells had more hydrophobic TRB CDR3s than CXCR3-negative naive cells. Naive CXCR3-negative cells resembled naive CXCR3-positive cells in TRBV-TRBJ usage; memory cells differed.

Carrying UMI labels, the TRB cDNA libraries were prepared through 5' RACE. No DNA is given; TCRdb re-called the 5' RACE reads and lists each CDR3 protein once. Its table records approximately 8,400 distinct CDR3 sequences. This clonotype is labeled medium-sized (0.01 to 0.1%) based on frequency. Its matching antigen is unknown. The sample consisted of naive CXCR3+ CD8+ T cells from blood. Subset defined: CD45RO-CCR7+CD27+CD95- naive CD8+ T cells expressing CXCR3 (TNR3+). The receptor's source is a human donor in good health. Some clones in this sample may be carry-over from other donors' samples.

This CDR3 reads CSARDPGSGRPGETQYF. The V gene is TRBV20-1, the J gene TRBJ2-5; checking the TCRdb D call of TRBD2 is not possible without DNA. The germline V gene has CDR1 DFQATT and CDR2 SNEGSKA (reference sequence). This CDR3 spans 17 amino acids.